This T cell receptor beta chain was captured by sequencing in a study of blood T cell repertoires in COVID-19. On the study more broadly: Donors in the United States, Italy and Spain gave samples during acute or convalescent COVID-19. PBMCs, B-cell-depleted T cells, or T cells provided the cDNA or gDNA that made up the material.

Germline CDR1 MGHRA, CDR2 YSYEKL. The CDR3 consists of 19 residues. Trimming took 3 bases from V and 7 from J; bases not matched to a gene: 17. A Seattle source enrolled patients during active infection and followed them longitudinally. In the authors' methods: Amplified reference gene primers provided the basis for estimating nucleated cell counts. The table came from immunoSEQ multiplex PCR; TCRdb's copy has only in-frame clones and leaves some out. D and trimming were read from the DNA, whereas the V and J calls and clone size are those reported in that table. This table holds around 200,000 clones, 80% to 85% found once. This clone was seen a single time.

The TCR was taken from a woman aged 40 to 55 with COVID-19, enrolled during active disease. This sequence joins TRBV4-1 and TRBJ1-4; 10 bases line up with TRBD1. The material sequenced was peripheral blood. The CDR3 DNA is TGCGCCAGCAGCCAGAGGACAGGACAGGGGGAGCGAGGGCGTGAAAAACTGTTTTTT. This gives the protein CASSQRTGQGERGREKLFF.